The 15 T cell receptor beta chains listed next were all sequenced from one sample in a study of T cell responses to AZD1222 COVID-19 vaccine. Clones were read by immunoSEQ multiplex PCR, and TCRdb kept only the in-frame ones, dropping some. The table lists 100,000 to 150,000 clones, 80% to 90% of them singletons. This material consisted of peripheral blood, taken on day 0 of AZD1222 vaccination. The receptors come from an adult in good health.

This clone was observed a few times. The chain carries TRBV11-3 and TRBJ1-1; D may be TRBD1 (5 bases). V lost 4 bases and J 11 bases, leaving 17 bases between the germline ends. Germline lookup yields CDR1 SGHNT and CDR2 YENEEA. The CDR3 length is 13 residues. CDR3: CASSSPRTKRAFF. In DNA, the CDR3 is TGTGCCAGCAGCTCTCCACGGACAAAGAGGGCTTTCTTT.

The CDR3 here is CASSLDSGVYNSPLHF. CDR3 sequence (DNA): TGTGCCAGCAGCTTAGACTCGGGGGTCTATAATTCACCCCTCCACTTT. J is TRBJ1-6 and V is TRBV7-9; possible D gene TRBD1, 5 bases. This CDR3 has 16 residues. The ends were cut back, 1 base at V and 3 bases at J, with 10 bases in the middle. Germline V lookup: CDR1 SEHNR, CDR2 FQNEAQ (reference sequence).

This clone has just one count. The chain carries TRBV14 and TRBJ2-3; no clear D gene. CDR3 length: 15 amino acids. V lost 4 bases and J 0 bases, leaving 11 bases between the germline ends. Germline V gives CDR1 SGHDN, CDR2 FVKESK. The CDR3 nucleotides read TGTGCCAGCAGCCCTAACCATATGAGCACAGATACGCAGTATTTT. As protein: CASSPNHMSTDTQYF.

The rearrangement links TRBV6-5 to TRBJ1-1; tentative D call: TRBD1 (5 bases). The CDR3 loop spans 14 amino acids. Looked up from germline, CDR1 is MNHEY and CDR2 is SVGAGI. Trimming shortened V by 10 bases and J by 4 bases, and 19 bases separated the two germline ends. DNA of the CDR3: TGTGCCACCATCGGGGGTGGTGGGAGCACTGAAGCTTTCTTT. It is translated as CATIGGGGSTEAFF.

The chain carries TRBV7-2 and TRBJ2-7; the match to TRBD1 covers 7 bases. The CDR3 length is 13 residues. V gave up 5 bases and J gave up 10 bases; unmatched junction bases: 11. CDR1 is SGHTA and CDR2 is FQGNSA in the germline V gene. The CDR3 loop is CASSLRQGVYQYF. The CDR3 DNA reads as TGTGCCAGCAGCCTTAGACAGGGTGTCTATCAGTACTTC.

The chain joins TRBV19 to TRBJ1-4; no definite D call. The CDR3 has 16 residues. CDR1 and CDR2 from the germline V gene are LNHDA and SQIVND (reference sequence). The V end lost 1 base, the J end lost 2 bases, and 11 bases lay between the germline ends. The CDR3 is CASSIGDLGTNEKLFF. As DNA, the CDR3 is TGTGCCAGTAGTATAGGAGATCTGGGGACTAATGAAAAACTGTTTTTT.

The rearrangement joins TRBV7-3 to TRBJ2-7; 11 positions agree with TRBD2. The trim removed 5 bases at V and 3 bases at J, leaving 9 bases unmatched. There are 16 residues in the CDR3. CDR1 is SGHTA, CDR2 FQGTGA, per germline. The CDR3 loop reads CASSTHSGGAIYEQYF. The DNA of the CDR3 is TGTGCCAGCAGCACCCATAGCGGGGGGGCGATCTACGAGCAGTACTTC.

This clone was recorded once. The gene calls are TRBV27 and TRBJ1-4; D not resolved. The CDR3 is 14 amino acids. V lost 0 bases and J 5 bases, leaving 7 bases between the germline ends. Germline CDR1 MNHEY, CDR2 SMNVEV (reference sequence). For the CDR3, the DNA is TGTGCCAGCAGTTTATCGCCACACAATGAAAAACTGTTTTTT. Its protein is CASSLSPHNEKLFF. Complete variable domain (other parts from reference TRBV27 and TRBJ1-4): EAQVTQNPRYLITVTGKKLTVTCSQNMNHEYMSWYRQDPGLGLRQIYYSMNVEVTDKGDVPEGYKVSRKEKRNFPLILESPSPNQTSLYFCASSLSPHNEKLFFGSGTQLSVL.

This chain connects TRBV7-3 to TRBJ2-3; the D gene is possibly TRBD2 (6 bases). This CDR3 has 15 amino acids. CDR1 and CDR2 from the germline V gene are SGHTA and FQGTGA. Between the trimmed V and J ends, which lost 2 bases and 6 bases, there was a span of 15 bases. Here the CDR3 reads CASSLGSTSRDTQYF. As DNA, the CDR3 is TGTGCCAGCAGCTTAGGGTCGACTAGTCGTGATACGCAGTATTTT.

This clone was found a few times. This chain connects TRBV9 to TRBJ2-2; D remains ambiguous. The CDR3 covers 15 residues. V lost 2 bases, J lost 1 base, and 9 bases lay in between. The germline V gene encodes CDR1 SGDLS and CDR2 YYNGEE. The CDR3 spells CASSVSSGNTGELFF. CDR3 bases: TGTGCCAGCAGCGTGAGTTCAGGGAACACCGGGGAGCTGTTTTTT.

In its sample, this clone was seen a few times. The CDR3 reads CASSSWTASYEQYF. The DNA of the CDR3 is TGTGCCAGCAGCTCGTGGACTGCCTCCTACGAGCAGTACTTC. This chain connects TRBV5-6 to TRBJ2-7; D is perhaps TRBD2 (5 bases). The V gene's germline CDR1 is SGHDT and CDR2 YYEEEE. The V end was cut by 3 bases, the J end by 0 bases, with 10 bases between. This CDR3 region has 14 residues. The full variable domain, in which reference TRBV5-6 and TRBJ2-7 provide the parts outside the CDR3, is DAGVTQSPTHLIKTRGQQVTLRCSPKSGHDTVSWYQQALGQGPQFIFQYYEEEERQRGNFPDRFSGHQFPNYSSELNVNALLLGDSALYLCASSSWTASYEQYFGPGTRLTVT.

The rearrangement uses TRBV13 and TRBJ2-3; 7 bases match TRBD2. Germline CDR1 and CDR2: PRHDT and FYEKMQ (reference sequence). Trimming at V came to 4 bases and at J to 4 bases, leaving 8 bases not matched to a gene. The CDR3 length is 15 residues. CDR3 sequence reads: CASSYGSGGSDTQYF. CDR3 nucleotide sequence: TGTGCCAGCAGCTATGGGTCGGGGGGATCAGATACGCAGTATTTT.

This clone was recorded only once. V and J are TRBV15 and TRBJ1-1, with 7 bases fitting TRBD1. Trimming cost V 5 bases and J 6 bases; bases outside gene matches: 18. The germline V gene encodes CDR1 LNHNV and CDR2 YYDKDF (reference sequence). The CDR3 consists of 17 residues. The CDR3 protein is CATSSARAQGSMAEAFF. For the CDR3, the DNA is TGTGCCACCAGCTCCGCGCGGGCACAGGGGAGCATGGCTGAAGCTTTCTTT.

This clone was counted once. This rearrangement joins TRBV6-2 or TRBV6-3 to TRBJ2-7, with D perhaps matching TRBD1 or TRBD2 (6 bases each). V was cut by 3 bases and J by 4 bases, with 19 bases left in between. The germline V gene has CDR1 MNHEY and CDR2 SVGEGT. The CDR3 runs 16 residues. In nucleotides, the CDR3 is TGTGCCAGCAGTTATCACAAGGGGGACTCTAATTACGAGCAGTACTTC. Amino acid sequence: CASSYHKGDSNYEQYF.

The rearrangement uses TRBV29-1 and TRBJ2-7; 8 positions match TRBD1. With 7 bases clipped from V and 3 bases from J, the junction kept 8 bases outside the gene matches. This CDR3 has 13 residues. The V gene's germline CDR1 is SQVTM and CDR2 ANQGSEA. The CDR3 DNA is TGCAGCGCCGGACAGGGTACTAACTACGAGCAGTACTTC. Its protein product is CSAGQGTNYEQYF.